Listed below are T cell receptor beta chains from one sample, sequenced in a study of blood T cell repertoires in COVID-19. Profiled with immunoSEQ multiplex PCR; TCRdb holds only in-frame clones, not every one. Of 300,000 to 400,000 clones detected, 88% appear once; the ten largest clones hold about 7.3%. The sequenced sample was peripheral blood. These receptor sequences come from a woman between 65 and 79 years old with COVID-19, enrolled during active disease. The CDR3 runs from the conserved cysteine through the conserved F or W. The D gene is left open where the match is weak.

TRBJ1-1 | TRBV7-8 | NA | CASSTTANTEAFF | TGTGCCAGCAGCACGACAGCGAACACTGAAGCTTTCTTT
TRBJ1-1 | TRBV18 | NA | CASSRAGTLNTEAFF | TGTGCCAGCTCACGCGCCGGGACATTGAATACTGAAGCTTTCTTT
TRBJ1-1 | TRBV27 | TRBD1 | CASSQTTGLTEAFF | TGTGCCAGCAGTCAGACGACAGGGTTAACTGAAGCTTTCTTT
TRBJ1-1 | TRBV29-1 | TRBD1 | CSVAIQGADTEAFF | TGCAGCGTTGCCATACAGGGGGCTGACACTGAAGCTTTCTTT
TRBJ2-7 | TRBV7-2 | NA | CASSRRLATYEQYF | TGTGCCAGCAGCCGCCGGCTAGCAACCTACGAGCAGTACTTC
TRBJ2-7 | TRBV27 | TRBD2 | CASGGGRDHKPYEQYF | TGTGCCAGCGGTGGTGGGAGGGATCATAAGCCCTACGAGCAGTACTTC
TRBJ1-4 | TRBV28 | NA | CASSLMGARGEKLFF | TGTGCCAGCAGTTTAATGGGGGCGCGCGGTGAAAAACTGTTTTTT
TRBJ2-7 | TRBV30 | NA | CAWSGAGPYEQYF | TGTGCCTGGAGTGGGGCAGGCCCCTACGAGCAGTACTTC
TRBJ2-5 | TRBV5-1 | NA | CASSSRGAPQETQYF | TGCGCCAGCAGCTCCCGGGGGGCCCCCCAAGAGACCCAGTACTTC
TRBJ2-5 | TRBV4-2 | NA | CASSQAGLRETQYF | TGTGCCAGCAGCCAAGCGGGACTTCGGGAGACCCAGTACTTC